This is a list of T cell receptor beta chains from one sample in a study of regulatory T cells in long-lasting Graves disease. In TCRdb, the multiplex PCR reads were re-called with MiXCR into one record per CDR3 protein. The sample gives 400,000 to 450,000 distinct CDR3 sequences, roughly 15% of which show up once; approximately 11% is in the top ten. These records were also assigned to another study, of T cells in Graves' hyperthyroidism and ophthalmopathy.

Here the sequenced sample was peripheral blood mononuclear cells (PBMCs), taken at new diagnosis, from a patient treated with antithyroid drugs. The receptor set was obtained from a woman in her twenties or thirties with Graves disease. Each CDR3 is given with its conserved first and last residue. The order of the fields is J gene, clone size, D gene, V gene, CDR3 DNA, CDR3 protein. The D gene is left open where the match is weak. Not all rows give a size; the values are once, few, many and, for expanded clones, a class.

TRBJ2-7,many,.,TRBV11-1,TGTGCCAGCAGCTTAGAGGAGGCAGTCTCCTACGAGCAGTACTTC,CASSLEEAVSYEQYF
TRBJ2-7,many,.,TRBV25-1,TGTGCCAGCAGTGACCTCGCCCGAGAATACGAGCAGTACTTC,CASSDLAREYEQYF
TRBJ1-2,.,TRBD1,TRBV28,TGTGCCACCGGACAGGGGTTTGATGGCTACACCTTC,CATGQGFDGYTF
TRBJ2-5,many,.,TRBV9,TGTGCCAGCAGCCCTCAACAGGGTGGGGAGACCCAGTACTTC,CASSPQQGGETQYF
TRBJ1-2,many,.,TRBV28,TGTGCCAGCAGTCAAAGGGGAGGGGCAGGGCATGGCTACACCTTC,CASSQRGGAGHGYTF
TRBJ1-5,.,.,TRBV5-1,TGCGCCAGCAGCTTGGACACAGGTTACAATCAGCCCCAGCATTTT,CASSLDTGYNQPQHF
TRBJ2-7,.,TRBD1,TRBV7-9,TGTGCCAGCAGCAAAACGGGACAGGCAACCTACGAGCAGTACTTC,CASSKTGQATYEQYF
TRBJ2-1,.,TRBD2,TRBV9,TGTGCCAGCAGCTCCCGGACTAGCGGGCCGACCTACAATGAGCAGTTCTTC,CASSSRTSGPTYNEQFF
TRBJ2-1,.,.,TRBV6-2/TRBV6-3,TGTGCCAGCAGTCCTTGGGACGACTCCTACAATGAGCAGTTCTTC,CASSPWDDSYNEQFF
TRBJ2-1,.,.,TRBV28,TGTGCCAGCAGTTCCCCGACTACGCGGCAGTTCTTC,CASSSPTTRQFF
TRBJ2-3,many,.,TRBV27,TGTGCCAGCGGTGCAGATACGCAGTATTTT,CASGADTQYF
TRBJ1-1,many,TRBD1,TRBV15,TGTGCCACCAGCAGGGCCCGGACAGGGCTAATGAACACTGAAGCTTTCTTT,CATSRARTGLMNTEAFF
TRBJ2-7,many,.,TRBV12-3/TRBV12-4,TGTGCCAGCAGTTTCGGTCGCCGGTACTACGAGCAGTACTTC,CASSFGRRYYEQYF
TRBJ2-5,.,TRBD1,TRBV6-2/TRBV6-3,TGTGCCAGCAGAGACAGGGTGCATGAGACCCAGTACTTC,CASRDRVHETQYF
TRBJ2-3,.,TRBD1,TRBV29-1,TGCAGCGTTGGGGACAGGGGAACCACAGATACGCAGTATTTT,CSVGDRGTTDTQYF
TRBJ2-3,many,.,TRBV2,TGTGCCAGCAGACAGATGGGCACAGATACGCAGTATTTT,CASRQMGTDTQYF
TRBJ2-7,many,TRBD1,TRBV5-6,TGTGCCAGCAGCTTAGCCGGGACAGGGGCTCGCGAGCAGTACTTC,CASSLAGTGAREQYF
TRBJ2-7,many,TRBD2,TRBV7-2,TGTGCCAGCAGCTCTTTTAGCGGGAGGGCCTACGAGCAGTACTTC,CASSSFSGRAYEQYF
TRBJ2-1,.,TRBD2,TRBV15,TGTGCCACCAGCAGATCTAGCGGGGCTACCTACAATGAGCAGTTCTTC,CATSRSSGATYNEQFF
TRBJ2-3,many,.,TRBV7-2,TGTGCCAGCACCCCAATTACAGATACGCAGTATTTT,CASTPITDTQYF
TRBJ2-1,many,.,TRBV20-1,TGCAGTGCTAGAGCCAGGGTAAGCTCCTACAATGAGCAGTTCTTC,CSARARVSSYNEQFF
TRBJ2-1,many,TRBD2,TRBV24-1,TGTGCCACCAGTAGGAGATGGGACTACAAAAATGAGCAGTTCTTC,CATSRRWDYKNEQFF
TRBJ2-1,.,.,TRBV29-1,TGCAGCGTTGAAGATCGAGATAGCAGGCCGTGGCGAGCCCGCAATGAGCAGTTCTTC,CSVEDRDSRPWRARNEQFF
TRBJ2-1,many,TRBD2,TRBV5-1,TGCGCCAGCAGCTCAGGGACTAGCGGGGGCCACAATGAGCAGTTCTTC,CASSSGTSGGHNEQFF
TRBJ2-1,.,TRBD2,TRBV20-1,TGCAGTGTTACCCGACTAGCGTACAATGAGCAGTTCTTC,CSVTRLAYNEQFF
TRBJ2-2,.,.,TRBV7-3,TGTGCCAGCCGGGACGGACTTGATACCGGGGAGCTGTTTTTT,CASRDGLDTGELFF
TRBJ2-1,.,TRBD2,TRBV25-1,TGTGCCAGCACTAGCGGAGATCACAATGAGCAGTTCTTC,CASTSGDHNEQFF
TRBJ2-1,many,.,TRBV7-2,TGTGCCAGCAGCTTAGAATGGGATCCCTACAATGAGCAGTTCTTC,CASSLEWDPYNEQFF
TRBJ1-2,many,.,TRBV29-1,TGCAGCGTTGATCAGAATGGCTACACCTTC,CSVDQNGYTF
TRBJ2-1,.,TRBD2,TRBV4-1,TGCGCCAGCAGCCAAAATCGGCTGAGCGCGGGGGGGCTCGTGTTGGAGCAGTTCTTC,CASSQNRLSAGGLVLEQFF
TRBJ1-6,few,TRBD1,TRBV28,TGTGCCAGCAGGGCGAGGGGGCTTGGTAATTCACCCCTCCACTTT,CASRARGLGNSPLHF
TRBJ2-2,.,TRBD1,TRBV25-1,TGTGCCAGCAGCTCTGACAGGGGGCGTTGGGAGCTGTTTTTT,CASSSDRGRWELFF
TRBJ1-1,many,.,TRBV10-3,TGTGCCATCAGTTACATGAACACTGAAGCTTTCTTT,CAISYMNTEAFF
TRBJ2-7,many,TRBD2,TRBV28,TGTGCCAGCAGAGACCCGGGACTAGCGGCCTACGAGCAGTACTTC,CASRDPGLAAYEQYF
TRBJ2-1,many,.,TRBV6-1,TGTGCCAGCAGAAGGGACTCAGCCTACAATGAGCAGTTCTTC,CASRRDSAYNEQFF
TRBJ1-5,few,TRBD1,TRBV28,TGTGCCAGCAGTAACCGGGACAGGGGGCGATTTGGCCAGCCCCAGCATTTT,CASSNRDRGRFGQPQHF
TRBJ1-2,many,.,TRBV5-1,TGCGCCAGCAAAGGGGCTAACTATGGCTACACCTTC,CASKGANYGYTF
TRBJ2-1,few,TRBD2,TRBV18,TGTGCCAGCTCACCACCGGTTGGGCTAGCGGGAAGGAGCTCCTACAATGAGCAGTTCTTC,CASSPPVGLAGRSSYNEQFF
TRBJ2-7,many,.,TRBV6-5,TGTGCCAGCAGTTACTCCGGTACCTACGAGCAGTACTTC,CASSYSGTYEQYF
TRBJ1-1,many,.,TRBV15,TGTGCCACCAGCAGTCTCCCTCTCCGGGACCAAGCTTTCTTT,CATSSLPLRDQAFF
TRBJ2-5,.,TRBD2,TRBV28,TGTGCCAGCAGTTTCGGGACTAGCGGGAAGTCCCATCGAGAGACCCAGTACTTC,CASSFGTSGKSHRETQYF
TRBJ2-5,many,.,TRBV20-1,TGCAGTGCTAGAGCCCCACTAGGACGGGAGACCCAGTACTTC,CSARAPLGRETQYF
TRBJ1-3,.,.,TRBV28,TGTGCCAGCAATTCCCCCTCTACCAACACCATATATTTT,CASNSPSTNTIYF
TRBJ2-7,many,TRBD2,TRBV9,TGTGCCAGCAGCGTAAAGCCCATCGGAGCGGGAGGGAATGGTCTCGAGCAGTACTTC,CASSVKPIGAGGNGLEQYF
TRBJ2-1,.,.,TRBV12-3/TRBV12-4,TGTGCCACCCGGGAGTTCTACAATGAGCAGTTCTTC,CATREFYNEQFF
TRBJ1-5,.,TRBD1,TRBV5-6,TGTGCCAGCAGCTGGGGGACAGATTATCAGCCCCAGCATTTT,CASSWGTDYQPQHF
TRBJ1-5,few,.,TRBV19,TGTGCCAGCAACGACCAGGGGCATAGCAATCAGCCCCAGCATTTT,CASNDQGHSNQPQHF
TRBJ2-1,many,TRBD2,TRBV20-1,TGCAGTGCCCTAACTAGCGGGAGGGCCCATGAGCAGTTCTTC,CSALTSGRAHEQFF
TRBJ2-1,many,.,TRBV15,TGTGCCACCAGCAGAGATCGACCGGGTAATGAGCAGTTCTTC,CATSRDRPGNEQFF
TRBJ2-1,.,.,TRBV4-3,TGCGCCAGCAGCCAAGGCCGAGGGGTTGAGCAGTTCTTC,CASSQGRGVEQFF
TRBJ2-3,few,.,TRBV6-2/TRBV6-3,TGTGCCAGCAGAGGGCATAGCACAGATACGCAGTATTTT,CASRGHSTDTQYF
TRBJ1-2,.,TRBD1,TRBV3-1,TGTGCCAGCAGCCATTATCCCAGGGGGCCCACCCGCGGCTACACCTTC,CASSHYPRGPTRGYTF
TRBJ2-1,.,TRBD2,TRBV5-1,TGCGCCAGCAGTCTAGCGGGACACTACAATGAGCAGTTCTTC,CASSLAGHYNEQFF
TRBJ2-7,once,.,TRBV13,TGTGCCAGCACCTTCGGCAGGGAAACCTACGAGCAGTGCTTC,CASTFGRETYEQCF
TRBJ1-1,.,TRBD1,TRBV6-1,TGTGCCAGCGAGGGGGCGCAGCCTGAAGCTTTCTTT,CASEGAQPEAFF
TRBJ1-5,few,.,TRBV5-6,TGTGCCAGCAGCTCCGGGGGCAGTAGCAATCAGCCCCAGCATTTT,CASSSGGSSNQPQHF
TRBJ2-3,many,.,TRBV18,TGTGCCAGCTCACCGACAGCCTACACTAGCACAGATACGCAGTATTTT,CASSPTAYTSTDTQYF
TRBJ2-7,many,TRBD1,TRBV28,TGTGCCAGCACCTGGACAGGGACCTCCTACGAGCAGTACTTC,CASTWTGTSYEQYF
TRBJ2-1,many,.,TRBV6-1,TGTGCCAGCAGTCGGGGGGCGGTGAGCCTTTACAATGAGCAGTTCTTC,CASSRGAVSLYNEQFF
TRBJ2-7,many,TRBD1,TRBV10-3,TGTGCCATCAGTGGGACAGGGGGTACTTTCTACGAGCAGTACTTC,CAISGTGGTFYEQYF